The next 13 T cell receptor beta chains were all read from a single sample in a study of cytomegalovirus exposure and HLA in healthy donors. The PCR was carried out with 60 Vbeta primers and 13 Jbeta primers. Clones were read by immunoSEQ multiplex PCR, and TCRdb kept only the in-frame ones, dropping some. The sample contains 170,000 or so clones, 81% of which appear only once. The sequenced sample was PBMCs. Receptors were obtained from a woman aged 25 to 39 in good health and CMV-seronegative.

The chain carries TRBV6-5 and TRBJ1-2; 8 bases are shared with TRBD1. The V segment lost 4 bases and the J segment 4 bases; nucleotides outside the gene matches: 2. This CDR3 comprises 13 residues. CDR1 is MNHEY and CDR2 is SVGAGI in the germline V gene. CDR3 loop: CASSSGGVYGYTF. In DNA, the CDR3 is TGTGCCAGCAGTTCAGGGGGCGTCTATGGCTACACCTTC.

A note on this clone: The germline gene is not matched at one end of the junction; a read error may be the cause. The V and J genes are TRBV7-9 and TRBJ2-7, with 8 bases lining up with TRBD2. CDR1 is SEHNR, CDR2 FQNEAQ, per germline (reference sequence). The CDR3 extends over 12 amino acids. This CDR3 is CSSSLAGRGQYF. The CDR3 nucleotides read TGTTCCAGCAGCTTAGCGGGGAGGGGGCAGTACTTC.

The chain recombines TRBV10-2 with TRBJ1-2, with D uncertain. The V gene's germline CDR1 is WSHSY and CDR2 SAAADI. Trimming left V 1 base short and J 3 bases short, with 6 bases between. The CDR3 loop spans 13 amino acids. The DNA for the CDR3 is TGCGCCAGCAGTGAGTGGAGGGACTATGGCTACACCTTC. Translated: CASSEWRDYGYTF.

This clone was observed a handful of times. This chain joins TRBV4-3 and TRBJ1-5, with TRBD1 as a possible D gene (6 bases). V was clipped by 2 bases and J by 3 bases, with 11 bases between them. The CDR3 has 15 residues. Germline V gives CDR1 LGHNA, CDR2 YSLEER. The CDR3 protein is CASSQNRDNNQPQHF. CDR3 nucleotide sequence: TGCGCCAGCAGCCAAAATCGGGACAACAATCAGCCCCAGCATTTT.

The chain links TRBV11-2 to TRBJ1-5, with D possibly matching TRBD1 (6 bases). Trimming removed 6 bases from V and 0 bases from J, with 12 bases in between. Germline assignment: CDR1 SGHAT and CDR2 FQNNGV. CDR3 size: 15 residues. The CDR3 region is CASRGGEDSNQPQHF. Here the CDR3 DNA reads TGTGCCAGCAGAGGGGGGGAGGATAGCAATCAGCCCCAGCATTTT.

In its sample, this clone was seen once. The CDR3 here is CASSLDGRFAGNEQYF. For the CDR3, the DNA is TGTGCCAGCAGTTTAGACGGGAGGTTCGCGGGAAACGAGCAGTACTTC. The genes are TRBV27 and TRBJ2-7; 7 bases match TRBD2. The CDR3 covers 16 residues. V gave up 2 bases and J gave up 5 bases; unmatched junction bases: 12. Germline assignment: CDR1 MNHEY and CDR2 SMNVEV (reference sequence).

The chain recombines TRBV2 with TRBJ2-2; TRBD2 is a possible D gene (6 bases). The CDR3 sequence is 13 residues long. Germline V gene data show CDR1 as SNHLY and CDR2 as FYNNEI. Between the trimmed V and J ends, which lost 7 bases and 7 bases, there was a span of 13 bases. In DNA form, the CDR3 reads TGTGCCAGCACCGAACGGGGGTTCGGGGAGCTGTTTTTT. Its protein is CASTERGFGELFF.

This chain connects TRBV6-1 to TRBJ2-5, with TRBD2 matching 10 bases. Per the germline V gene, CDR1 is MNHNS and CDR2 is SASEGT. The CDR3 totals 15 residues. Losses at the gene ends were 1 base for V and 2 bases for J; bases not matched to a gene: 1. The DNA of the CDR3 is TGTGCCAGCAGTGAAGGAGCGGGAGGGCAAGAGACCCAGTACTTC. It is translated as CASSEGAGGQETQYF.

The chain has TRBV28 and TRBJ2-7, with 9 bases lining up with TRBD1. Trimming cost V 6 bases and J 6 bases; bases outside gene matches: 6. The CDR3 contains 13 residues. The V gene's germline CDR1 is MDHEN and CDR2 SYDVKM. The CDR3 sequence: CASRGTGLSEQYF. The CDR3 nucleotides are TGTGCCAGCAGGGGGACAGGGCTCTCCGAGCAGTACTTC.

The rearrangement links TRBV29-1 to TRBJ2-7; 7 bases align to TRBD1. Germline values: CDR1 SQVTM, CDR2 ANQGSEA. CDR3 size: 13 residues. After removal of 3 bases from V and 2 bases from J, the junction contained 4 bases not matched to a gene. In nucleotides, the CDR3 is TGCAGCGTTGAGGAGGACAGGCCCTACGAGCAGTACTTC. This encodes CSVEEDRPYEQYF.

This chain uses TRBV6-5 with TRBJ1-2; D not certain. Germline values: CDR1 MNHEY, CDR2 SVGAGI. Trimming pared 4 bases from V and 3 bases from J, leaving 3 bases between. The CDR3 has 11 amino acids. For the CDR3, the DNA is TGTGCCAGCAGTTCCGACTATGGCTACACCTTC. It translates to CASSSDYGYTF.

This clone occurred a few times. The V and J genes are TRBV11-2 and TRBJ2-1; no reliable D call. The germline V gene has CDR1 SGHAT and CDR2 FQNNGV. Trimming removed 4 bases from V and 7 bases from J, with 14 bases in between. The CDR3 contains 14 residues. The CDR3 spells CASSSYTLGNEQFF. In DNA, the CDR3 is TGTGCCAGCAGCTCGTACACCCTAGGTAATGAGCAGTTCTTC.

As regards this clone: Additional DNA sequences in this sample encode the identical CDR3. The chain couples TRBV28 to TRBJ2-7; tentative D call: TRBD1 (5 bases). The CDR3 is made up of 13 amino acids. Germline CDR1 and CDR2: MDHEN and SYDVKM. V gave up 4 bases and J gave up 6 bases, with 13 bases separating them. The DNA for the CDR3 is TGTGCCAGCAGTTGGGGCCGGGCCGGCGAGCAGTACTTC. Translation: CASSWGRAGEQYF.